This TCR beta chain was sequenced for a study of blood T cell repertoires in COVID-19 (dated by TCRdb to about 2020). Regarding the research as a whole: Collaborator samples came from the United States, Italy and Spain and covered acute and convalescent phases of COVID-19. Subjects who had been exposed to COVID-19, were actively infected with it, or had recovered from it provided the deeply sampled blood TCRbeta repertoires that made up the dataset. The prospective study material was composed of cDNA or gDNA derived from T cells, B-cell-depleted T cells, or PBMCs. HLA class I and class II types, where available, came from metadata supplied by the sample provider rather than from assay-based typing. The samples were drawn from two sources: the first 160 participants of the ongoing ImmuneRACE study, and over 1,000 subjects contributed by 6 global collaborators. The repertoires were made available in a free public database intended to serve as a resource for research on the immune response to SARS-CoV-2. The sample metadata nearly always contained a de-identified subject ID, COVID-19 status, age in years and sex.

The study at large found these results: Clinical and demographic metadata were provided uncurated, with the amount varying by source and participant.

The junction carries 13 bases between V and J, which are trimmed by 1 base and 5 bases respectively. CDR1 SEHNR and CDR2 FQNEAQ are derived from the germline V gene (reference sequence). The CDR3 numbers 15 residues from cysteine through phenylalanine. Of all the DNA, just the CDR3 is kept, 45 bases in frame from base 1. The immunoSEQ Assay, a bias-controlled multiplex PCR, was used to amplify TCRbeta CDR3 regions from genomic DNA. Per the original workflow: Nucleated cell counts per sample were estimated from amplification of reference gene primers within the assay. Sequence reads were collapsed and filtered to measure the absolute abundance of every unique TCRbeta CDR3 rearrangement. For each sample, productive Simpson clonality was calculated by taking the square root of Simpson's diversity index across productive rearrangements. The source is immuneACCESS, and TCRdb retained only in-frame sequences with V and J called. Part of the clones is not carried over; for the studies checked, unresolved V genes explain less than half of this, and the remainder is unexplained. The V and J calls and the clone size are those of that table, but D and trimming were determined from the DNA. This sample has about 170,000 clones in its table, and roughly 82% of those were observed once. The ten most abundant clones make up approximately 6.8% of the sample.

On this clone: The clone's antigen remains unknown. No qualities accompany the bases; no much larger clone lies one base away.

One collaborating source in Seattle enrolled patients during active infection and followed them longitudinally through the course of disease. Whole blood was collected in K2EDTA tubes by collaborating institutions according to the institutions' own protocols. For TCRbeta analysis, collaborators shipped samples in one of three forms: frozen whole blood, isolated PBMCs, or DNA extracted from either of those sample types. This TCR derives from a woman aged 40 to 50 with COVID-19, enrolled during active disease. The sample was peripheral blood. This chain joins TRBV7-9 to TRBJ2-3; possibly the D gene is TRBD1, per 5 matching bases. DNA sequence: TGTGCCAGCAGCTTAGGTCCACAGGATGGAGATACGCAGTATTTT. Protein translation: CASSLGPQDGDTQYF.